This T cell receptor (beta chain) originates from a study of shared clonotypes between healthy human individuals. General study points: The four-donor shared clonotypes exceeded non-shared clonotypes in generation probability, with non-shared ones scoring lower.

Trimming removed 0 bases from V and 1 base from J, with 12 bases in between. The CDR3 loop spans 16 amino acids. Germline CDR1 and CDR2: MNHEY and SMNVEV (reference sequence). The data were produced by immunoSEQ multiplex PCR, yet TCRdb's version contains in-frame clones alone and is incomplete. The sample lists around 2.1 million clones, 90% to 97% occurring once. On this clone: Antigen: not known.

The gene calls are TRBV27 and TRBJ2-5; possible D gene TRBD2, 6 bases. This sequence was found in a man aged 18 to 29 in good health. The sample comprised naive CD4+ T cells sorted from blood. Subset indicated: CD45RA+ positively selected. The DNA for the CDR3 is TGTGCCAGCAGTTTATCCCCTCGGGGACTCCAAGAGACCCAGTACTTC. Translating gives CASSLSPRGLQETQYF.